This T cell receptor beta chain originates from a study of OX40 agonist ivuxolimab in advanced cancers. Background on the study: Patients' therapy was ivuxolimab, an antibody that acts as an agonist of OX40 (CD134). Among those enrolled, mean age was 60 years (range about 23 to 79) and 70% to 85% were male.

Regarding this clone: Its specificity is unknown.

General study points: What antigens the expanded peripheral T cells recognized was never established.

Collection of blood occurred at baseline, at cycle 4 day 1, and at cycle 7 day 1. The CDR3 spans 14 residues. From germline, CDR1 is SGHVS and CDR2 FQNEAQ. Trimming removed 3 bases from V and 1 base from J, with 10 bases in between. The data were produced by immunoSEQ multiplex PCR, yet TCRdb's version contains in-frame clones alone and is incomplete. The sample shows 55,000 to 65,000 clones, 85% of them seen only once. This specimen consisted of CD4+ or CD8+ T cells sorted from blood, obtained in a trial of the OX40 agonist ivuxolimab. The chain links TRBV7-8 to TRBJ2-7; a possible D gene is TRBD1 (5 bases). The clonotype originates from an adult with an advanced solid tumor such as melanoma, head and neck, liver or kidney cancer. Here the CDR3 reads CASSFDRMSYEQYF. CDR3 coding DNA: TGTGCCAGCAGCTTCGACAGAATGTCCTACGAGCAGTACTTC.